Included here is one TCR beta chain sequence, with context. Measured with immunoSEQ multiplex PCR; TCRdb has only the in-frame clones, and not every one. Among more than 150,000 clones listed, around 80% were seen once. Per germline, CDR1 SGDLS and CDR2 YYNGEE. The CDR3 has 13 residues. Trimming stripped 1 base from V and 7 bases from J, with 9 bases between. Study members were between about 18 and 90 years old and lived in fewer than 30 US regions. During the 2 weeks before they entered the study, exposed participants had met someone with a PCR-confirmed or clinician-diagnosed COVID-19 case. These data belong to a study of blood T cell repertoires in COVID-19.

Input material: PBMCs or T cells enriched from blood (not recorded which). The clonotype was recovered from a man in his fifties or sixties who had been exposed to COVID-19. V is TRBV9 and J is TRBJ2-1; weak D call: TRBD2 (6 bases). The CDR3 loop reads CASSVRESNEQFF. In nucleotides, the CDR3 is TGTGCCAGCAGCGTACGGGAGTCAAATGAGCAGTTCTTC.